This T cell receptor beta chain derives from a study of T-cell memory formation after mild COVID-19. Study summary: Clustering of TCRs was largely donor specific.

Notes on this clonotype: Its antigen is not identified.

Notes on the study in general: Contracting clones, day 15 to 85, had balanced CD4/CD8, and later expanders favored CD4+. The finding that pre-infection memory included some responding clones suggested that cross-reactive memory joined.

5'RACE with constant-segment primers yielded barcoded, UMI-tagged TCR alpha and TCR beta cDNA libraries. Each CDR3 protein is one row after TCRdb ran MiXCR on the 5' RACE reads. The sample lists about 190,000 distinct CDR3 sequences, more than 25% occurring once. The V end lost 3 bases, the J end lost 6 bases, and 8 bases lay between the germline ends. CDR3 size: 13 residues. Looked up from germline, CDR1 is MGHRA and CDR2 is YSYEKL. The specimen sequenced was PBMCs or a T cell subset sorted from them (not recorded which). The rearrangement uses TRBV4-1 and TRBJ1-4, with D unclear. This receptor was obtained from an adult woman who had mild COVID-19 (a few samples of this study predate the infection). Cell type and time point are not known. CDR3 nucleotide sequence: TGCGCCAGCAGCCATTGGGATGATGAAAAACTGTTTTTT. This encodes CASSHWDDEKLFF.